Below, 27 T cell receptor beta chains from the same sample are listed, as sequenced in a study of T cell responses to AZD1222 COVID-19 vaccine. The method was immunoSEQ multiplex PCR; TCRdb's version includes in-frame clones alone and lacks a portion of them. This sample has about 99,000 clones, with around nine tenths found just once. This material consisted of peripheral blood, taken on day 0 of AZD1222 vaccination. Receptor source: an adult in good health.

This chain's CDR3 is CASSDFGRNSGANVLTF. In DNA, the CDR3 is TGTGCCAGCAGTGACTTCGGCAGAAACTCTGGGGCCAACGTCCTGACTTTC. This sequence joins TRBV6-1 and TRBJ2-6; D remains ambiguous. This CDR3 has 17 amino acids. The V and J ends lost 3 bases and 0 bases respectively, with 12 bases between them. Germline V gene data show CDR1 as MNHNS and CDR2 as SASEGT.

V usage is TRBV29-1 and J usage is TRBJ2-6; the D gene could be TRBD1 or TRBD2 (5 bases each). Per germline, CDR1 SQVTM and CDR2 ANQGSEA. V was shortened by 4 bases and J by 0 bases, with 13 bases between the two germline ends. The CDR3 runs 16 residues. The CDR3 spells CSVVGTEASGANVLTF. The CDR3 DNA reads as TGCAGCGTTGTTGGGACCGAAGCCTCTGGGGCCAACGTCCTGACTTTC.

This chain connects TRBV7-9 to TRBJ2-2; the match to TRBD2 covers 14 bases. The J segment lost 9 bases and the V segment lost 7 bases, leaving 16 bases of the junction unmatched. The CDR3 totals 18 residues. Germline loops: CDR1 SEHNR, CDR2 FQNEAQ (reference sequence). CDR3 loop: CASTSQSGTSGSWRELFF. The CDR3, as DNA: TGTGCCAGCACCTCGCAGAGTGGGACTAGCGGGAGTTGGAGGGAGCTGTTTTTT.

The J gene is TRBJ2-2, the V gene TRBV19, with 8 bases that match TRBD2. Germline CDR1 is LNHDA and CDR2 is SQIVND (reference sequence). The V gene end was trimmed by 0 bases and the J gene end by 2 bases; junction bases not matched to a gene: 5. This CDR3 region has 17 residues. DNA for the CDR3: TGTGCCAGTAGTATAGAGCCCGGGAGGGCTAACACCGGGGAGCTGTTTTTT. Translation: CASSIEPGRANTGELFF.

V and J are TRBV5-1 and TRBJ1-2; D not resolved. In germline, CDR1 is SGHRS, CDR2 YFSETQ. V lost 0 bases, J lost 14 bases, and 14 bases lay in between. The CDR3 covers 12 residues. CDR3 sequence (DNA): TGCGCCAGCAGCTTGGACGGCGGATTCCAGACCTTC. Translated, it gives CASSLDGGFQTF.

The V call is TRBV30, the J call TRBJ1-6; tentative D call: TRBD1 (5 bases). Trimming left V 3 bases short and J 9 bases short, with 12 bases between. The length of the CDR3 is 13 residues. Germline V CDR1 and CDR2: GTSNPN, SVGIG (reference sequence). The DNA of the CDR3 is TGTGCCTGGAGGCCAGGGCTAGCTTCACCCCTCCACTTT. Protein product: CAWRPGLASPLHF.

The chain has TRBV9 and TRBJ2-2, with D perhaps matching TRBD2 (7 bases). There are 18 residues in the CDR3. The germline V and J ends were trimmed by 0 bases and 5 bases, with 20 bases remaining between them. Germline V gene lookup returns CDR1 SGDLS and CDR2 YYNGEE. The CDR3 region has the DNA TGTGCCAGCAGCGTAGGTGGGTGGCGGGAGACAGGAACCGGGGAGCTGTTTTTT. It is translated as CASSVGGWRETGTGELFF.

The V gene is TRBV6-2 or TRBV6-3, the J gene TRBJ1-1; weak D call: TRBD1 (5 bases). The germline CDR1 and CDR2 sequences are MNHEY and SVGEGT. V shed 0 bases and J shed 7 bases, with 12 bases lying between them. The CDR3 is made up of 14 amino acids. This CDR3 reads CASSYSGGLGEAFF. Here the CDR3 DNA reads TGTGCCAGCAGTTACTCGGGGGGATTAGGTGAAGCTTTCTTT.

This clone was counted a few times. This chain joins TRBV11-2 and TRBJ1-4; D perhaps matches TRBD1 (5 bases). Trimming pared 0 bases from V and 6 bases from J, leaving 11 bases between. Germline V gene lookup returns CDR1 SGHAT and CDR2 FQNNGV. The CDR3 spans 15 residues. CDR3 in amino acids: CASSLDGGKDEKLFF. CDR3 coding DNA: TGTGCCAGCAGCTTAGATGGGGGGAAGGATGAAAAACTGTTTTTT.

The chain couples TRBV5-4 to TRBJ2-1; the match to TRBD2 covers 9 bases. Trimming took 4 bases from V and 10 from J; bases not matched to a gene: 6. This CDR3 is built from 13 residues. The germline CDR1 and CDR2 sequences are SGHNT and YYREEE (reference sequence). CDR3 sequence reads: CASSILAGNEQFF. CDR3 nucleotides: TGTGCCAGCAGCATACTAGCGGGCAACGAGCAGTTCTTC.

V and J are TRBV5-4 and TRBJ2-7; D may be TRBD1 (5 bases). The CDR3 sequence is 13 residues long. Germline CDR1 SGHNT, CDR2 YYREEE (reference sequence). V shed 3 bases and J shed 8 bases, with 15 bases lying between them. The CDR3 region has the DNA TGTGCCAGCAGCTCCACATTAACAGGTCAGCAGTACTTC. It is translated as CASSSTLTGQQYF.

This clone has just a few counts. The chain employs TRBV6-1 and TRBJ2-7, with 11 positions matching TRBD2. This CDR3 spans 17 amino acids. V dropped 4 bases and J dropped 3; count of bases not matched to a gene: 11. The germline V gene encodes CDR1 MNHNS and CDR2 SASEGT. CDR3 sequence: CASSAKSGLAGIYEQYF. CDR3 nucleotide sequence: TGTGCCAGCAGTGCCAAATCAGGACTAGCGGGTATCTACGAGCAGTACTTC.

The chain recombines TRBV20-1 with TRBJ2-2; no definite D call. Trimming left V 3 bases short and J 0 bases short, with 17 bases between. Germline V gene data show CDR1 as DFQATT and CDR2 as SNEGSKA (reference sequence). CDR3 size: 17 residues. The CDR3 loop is CSASSQFLKANTGELFF. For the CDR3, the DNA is TGCAGTGCTAGTTCCCAGTTTCTAAAAGCGAACACCGGGGAGCTGTTTTTT.

CDR3 amino acids: CASRRQGSTDTQYF. The CDR3 bases are TGTGCCAGTCGACGGCAGGGGAGCACAGATACGCAGTATTTT. The rearrangement joins TRBV6-5 to TRBJ2-3; D perhaps matches TRBD1 (6 bases). Between the trimmed V and J ends, which lost 9 bases and 0 bases, there was a span of 13 bases. The CDR3 covers 14 residues. CDR1 is MNHEY, CDR2 SVGAGI, per germline.

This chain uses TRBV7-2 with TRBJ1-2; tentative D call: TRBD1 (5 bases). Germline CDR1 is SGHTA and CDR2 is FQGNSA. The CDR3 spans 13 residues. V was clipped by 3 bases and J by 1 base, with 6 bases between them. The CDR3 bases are TGTGCCAGCAGCTTCCAGGGTAACTATGGCTACACCTTC. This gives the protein CASSFQGNYGYTF.

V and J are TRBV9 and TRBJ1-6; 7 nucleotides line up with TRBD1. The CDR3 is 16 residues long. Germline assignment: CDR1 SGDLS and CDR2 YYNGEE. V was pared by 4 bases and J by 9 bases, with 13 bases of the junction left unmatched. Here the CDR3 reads CASSTQGGRMGSPLHF. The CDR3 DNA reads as TGTGCCAGCAGCACTCAGGGGGGCAGGATGGGTTCACCCCTCCACTTT.

CDR3 loop: CASSLSSPREDGYTF. CDR3 nucleotide sequence: TGTGCCAGCAGTTTATCCTCCCCCAGGGAGGATGGCTACACCTTC. The genes are TRBV28 and TRBJ1-2, with D possibly being TRBD1 (5 bases). The V end was cut by 1 base, the J end by 6 bases, with 15 bases between. Germline V gene data show CDR1 as MDHEN and CDR2 as SYDVKM. This CDR3 has 15 residues.

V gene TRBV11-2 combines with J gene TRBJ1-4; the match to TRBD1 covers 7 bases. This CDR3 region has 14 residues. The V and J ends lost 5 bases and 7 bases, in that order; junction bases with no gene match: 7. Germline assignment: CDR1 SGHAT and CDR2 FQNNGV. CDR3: CASSTHRQGEKLFF. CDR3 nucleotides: TGTGCCAGCAGCACCCACCGACAGGGTGAAAAACTGTTTTTT.

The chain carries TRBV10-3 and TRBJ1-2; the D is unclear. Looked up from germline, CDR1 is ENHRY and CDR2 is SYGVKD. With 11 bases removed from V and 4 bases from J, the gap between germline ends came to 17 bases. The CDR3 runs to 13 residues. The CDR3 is CASTDRLSYGYTF. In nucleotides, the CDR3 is TGTGCCTCGACTGATAGGCTTAGCTATGGCTACACCTTC.

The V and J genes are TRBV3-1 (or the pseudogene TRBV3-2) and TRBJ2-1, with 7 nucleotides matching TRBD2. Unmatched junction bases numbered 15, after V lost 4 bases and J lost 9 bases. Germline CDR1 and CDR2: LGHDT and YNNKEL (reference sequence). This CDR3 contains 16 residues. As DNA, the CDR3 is TGTGCCAGCAGCCGGACTACTAGCGCCAGCGGGTCTGAGCAGTTCTTC. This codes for CASSRTTSASGSEQFF.

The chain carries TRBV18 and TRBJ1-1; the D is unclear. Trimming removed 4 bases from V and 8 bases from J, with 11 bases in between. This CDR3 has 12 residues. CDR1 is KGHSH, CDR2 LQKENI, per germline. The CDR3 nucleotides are TGTGCCAGCTCACTCGCGGACCTCGAAGCTTTCTTT. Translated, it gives CASSLADLEAFF.

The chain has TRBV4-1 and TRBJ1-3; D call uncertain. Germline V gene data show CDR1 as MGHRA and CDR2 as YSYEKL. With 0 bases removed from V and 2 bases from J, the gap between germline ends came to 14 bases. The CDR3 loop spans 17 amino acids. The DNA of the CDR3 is TGCGCCAGCAGCCAAGATTTCAACGGTGTGGCTGGAAACACCATATATTTT. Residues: CASSQDFNGVAGNTIYF.

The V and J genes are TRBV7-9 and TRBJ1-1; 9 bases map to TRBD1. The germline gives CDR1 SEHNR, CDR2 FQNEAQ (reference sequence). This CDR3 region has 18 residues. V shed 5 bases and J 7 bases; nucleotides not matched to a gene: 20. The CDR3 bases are TGTGCCAGCAGCCCGAACAGTCCGGGGACAGGGTTATCGGGTGAAGCTTTCTTT. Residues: CASSPNSPGTGLSGEAFF.

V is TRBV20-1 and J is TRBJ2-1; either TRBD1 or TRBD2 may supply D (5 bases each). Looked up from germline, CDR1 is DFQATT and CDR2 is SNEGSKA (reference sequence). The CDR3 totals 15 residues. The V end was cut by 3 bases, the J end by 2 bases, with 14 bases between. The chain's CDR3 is CSASLARGAYNEQFF. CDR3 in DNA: TGCAGTGCTAGTCTAGCCCGAGGGGCCTACAATGAGCAGTTCTTC.

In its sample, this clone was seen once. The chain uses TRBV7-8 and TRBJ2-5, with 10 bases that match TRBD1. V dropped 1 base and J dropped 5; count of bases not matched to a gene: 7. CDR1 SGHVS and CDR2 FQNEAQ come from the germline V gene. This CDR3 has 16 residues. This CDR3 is CASSLGDRGLSETQYF. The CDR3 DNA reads TGTGCCAGCAGCTTAGGTGACAGGGGGCTTAGTGAGACCCAGTACTTC.

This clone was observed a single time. This CDR3 is CATQPGLEDQPQHF. The CDR3 DNA sequence: TGTGCCACCCAACCTGGGCTTGAAGATCAGCCCCAGCATTTT. The chain recombines TRBV10-3 with TRBJ1-5; D unresolved. Trimming pared 10 bases from V and 5 bases from J, leaving 18 bases between. Germline V CDR1 and CDR2: ENHRY, SYGVKD. The CDR3 is made up of 14 amino acids.

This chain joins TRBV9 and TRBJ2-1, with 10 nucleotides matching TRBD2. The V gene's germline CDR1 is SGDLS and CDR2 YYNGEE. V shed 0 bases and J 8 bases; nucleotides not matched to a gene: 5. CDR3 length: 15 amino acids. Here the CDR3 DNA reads TGTGCCAGCAGCGTAGTGGGGACTAGCGCCCATGAGCAGTTCTTC. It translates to CASSVVGTSAHEQFF.